Sequencing of this T cell receptor beta chain was carried out in a study of Ad26.COV2.S vaccination and SARS-CoV-2 variants. V lost 0 bases, J lost 3 bases, and 14 bases lay in between. Germline V gives CDR1 MGHRA, CDR2 YSYEKL. This CDR3 is built from 16 residues. The table came from immunoSEQ multiplex PCR; TCRdb's copy has only in-frame clones and leaves some out. Among approximately 400,000 clones, roughly four fifths were seen once, and the ten largest hold 7% to 9.5%. Indicated treatment: around 19 received Ad26.COV2.S at low or high dose, single or two shots; several received placebo; per-sample allocation not given. Specimens were obtained on day 63 following the first vaccine or placebo injection.

The origin of this receptor is a person between 18 and 60 years old who received the Ad26.COV2.S COVID-19 vaccine or a placebo. The specimen comprised peripheral blood, sampled in a trial of Ad26.COV2.S vaccine versus placebo. The chain is built from TRBV4-1 and TRBJ1-2; D is unclear. CDR3 loop: CASSQEGLPVDYGYTF. The CDR3 region has the DNA TGCGCCAGCAGCCAAGAAGGACTCCCGGTGGACTATGGCTACACCTTC.